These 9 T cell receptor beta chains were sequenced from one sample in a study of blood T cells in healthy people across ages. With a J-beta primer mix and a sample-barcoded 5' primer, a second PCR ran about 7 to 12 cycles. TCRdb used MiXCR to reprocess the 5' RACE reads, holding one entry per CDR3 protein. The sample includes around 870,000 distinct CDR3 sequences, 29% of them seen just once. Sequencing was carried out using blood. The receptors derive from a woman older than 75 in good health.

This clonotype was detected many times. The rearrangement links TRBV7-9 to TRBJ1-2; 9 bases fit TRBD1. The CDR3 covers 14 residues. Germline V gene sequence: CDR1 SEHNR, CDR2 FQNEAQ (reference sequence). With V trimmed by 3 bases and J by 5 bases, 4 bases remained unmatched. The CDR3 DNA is TGTGCCAGCAGCTTGGGACAGGGAATTTATGGCTACACCTTC. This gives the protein CASSLGQGIYGYTF.

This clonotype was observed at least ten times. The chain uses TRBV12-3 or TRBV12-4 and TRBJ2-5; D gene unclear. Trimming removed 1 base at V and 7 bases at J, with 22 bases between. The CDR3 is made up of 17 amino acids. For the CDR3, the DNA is TGTGCCAGCAGTTTAGGTATCTCGGCAGGACCCCATAGGACCCAGTACTTC. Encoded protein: CASSLGISAGPHRTQYF.

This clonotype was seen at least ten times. The CDR3 region has the DNA TGTGCCATCAGGGGCCCGGACAGAATAAGGAATGGCTACACCTTC. Protein product: CAIRGPDRIRNGYTF. V and J are TRBV10-3 and TRBJ1-2; tentatively, D is TRBD1 (6 bases). Germline CDR1 is ENHRY and CDR2 is SYGVKD. V was clipped by 6 bases and J by 6 bases, with 20 bases between them. The CDR3 extends over 15 amino acids.

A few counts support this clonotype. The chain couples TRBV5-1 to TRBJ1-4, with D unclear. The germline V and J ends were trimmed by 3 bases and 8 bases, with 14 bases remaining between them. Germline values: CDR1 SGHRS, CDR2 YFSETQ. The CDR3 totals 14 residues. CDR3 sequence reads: CASSSDPLGEKLFF. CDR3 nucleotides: TGCGCCAGCAGCTCAGACCCTCTAGGGGAAAAACTGTTTTTT.

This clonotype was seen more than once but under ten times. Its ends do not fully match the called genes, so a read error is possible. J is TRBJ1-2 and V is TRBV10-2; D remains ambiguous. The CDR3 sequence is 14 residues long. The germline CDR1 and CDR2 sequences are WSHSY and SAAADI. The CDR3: CASSERRTNCGYTF. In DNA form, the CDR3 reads TGCGCCAGCAGTGAGCGCCGGACGAACTGTGGCTACACCTTC.

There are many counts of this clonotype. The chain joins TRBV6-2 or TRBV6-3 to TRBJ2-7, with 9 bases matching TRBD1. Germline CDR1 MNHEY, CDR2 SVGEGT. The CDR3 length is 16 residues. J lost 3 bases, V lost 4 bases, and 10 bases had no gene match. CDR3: CASSSRKGQGFYEQYF. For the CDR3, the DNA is TGTGCCAGCAGTTCCCGGAAGGGACAGGGATTCTACGAGCAGTACTTC.

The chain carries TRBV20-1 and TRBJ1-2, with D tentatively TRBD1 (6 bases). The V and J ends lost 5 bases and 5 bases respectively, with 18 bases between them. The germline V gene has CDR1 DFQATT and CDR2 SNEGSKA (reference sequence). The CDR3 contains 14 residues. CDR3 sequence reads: CSAHHREEMYGYTF. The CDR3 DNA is TGCAGTGCTCACCACAGGGAGGAAATGTATGGCTACACCTTC.

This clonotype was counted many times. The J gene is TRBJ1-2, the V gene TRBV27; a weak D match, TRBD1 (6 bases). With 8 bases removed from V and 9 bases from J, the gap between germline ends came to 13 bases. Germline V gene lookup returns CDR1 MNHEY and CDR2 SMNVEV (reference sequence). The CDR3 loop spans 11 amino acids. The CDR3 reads CASFGRGSYTF. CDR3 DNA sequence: TGTGCCAGCTTCGGCAGGGGTAGCTACACCTTC.

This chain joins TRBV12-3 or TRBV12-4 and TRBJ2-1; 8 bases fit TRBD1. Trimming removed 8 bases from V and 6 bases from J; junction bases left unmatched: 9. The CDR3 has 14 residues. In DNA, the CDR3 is TGTGCCAGCGGTCTACAGGGGGTTGGCAATGAGCAGTTCTTC. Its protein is CASGLQGVGNEQFF.